A selection of T cell receptor beta chains follows, all from one sample in a study of blood T cells in healthy people across ages. From the 5' RACE reads, TCRdb called clonotypes with MiXCR, one entry per CDR3 protein. The table shows about 580,000 distinct CDR3 sequences, with around half occurring only once. Sequencing was carried out using blood. The receptors originated from a man at least 80 years old in good health. The CDR3 runs from the conserved cysteine through the conserved F or W. Each record gives: J gene, clone size, V gene, D gene, CDR3 protein, CDR3 DNA. D genes are given only for firm matches. Clone size is stated in some rows and not others, as once, few, many or a class when expanded.

j_call: TRBJ2-1; clone_size: .; v_call: TRBV5-5; d_call: .; cdr3_aa: CASSFRGLQHNEQFF; cdr3_nt: TGTGCCAGCAGCTTTAGGGGACTCCAACACAATGAGCAGTTCTTC
j_call: TRBJ2-4; clone_size: .; v_call: TRBV7-2; d_call: .; cdr3_aa: CASSLNGLPLDEQYF; cdr3_nt: TGTGCCAGCAGCCTAAACGGGCTACCGCTCGACGAACAGTACTTC
j_call: TRBJ2-7; clone_size: few; v_call: TRBV6-2/TRBV6-3; d_call: .; cdr3_aa: CASSYLTGSYEQYF; cdr3_nt: TGTGCCAGCAGTTACCTAACGGGATCCTACGAGCAGTACTTC
j_call: TRBJ2-3; clone_size: .; v_call: TRBV5-1; d_call: .; cdr3_aa: CASSGPGVQGTDTQYF; cdr3_nt: TGCGCCAGCAGCGGTCCTGGAGTGCAGGGGACAGATACGCAGTATTTT
j_call: TRBJ1-3; clone_size: .; v_call: TRBV6-6; d_call: TRBD1; cdr3_aa: CASSSGQDGTIYF; cdr3_nt: TGTGCCAGCAGTTCTGGACAGGACGGCACCATATATTTT
j_call: TRBJ1-4; clone_size: many; v_call: TRBV7-9; d_call: .; cdr3_aa: CASSLDQGRGPANEKLFF; cdr3_nt: TGTGCCAGCAGCTTAGATCAGGGGCGCGGACCAGCTAATGAAAAACTGTTTTTT
j_call: TRBJ1-1; clone_size: .; v_call: TRBV18; d_call: .; cdr3_aa: CASSPNRGSDTEAFF; cdr3_nt: TGTGCCAGCTCACCCAATCGGGGGTCGGACACTGAAGCTTTCTTT
j_call: TRBJ2-7; clone_size: .; v_call: TRBV5-1; d_call: TRBD1; cdr3_aa: CASSLVSRDSGYEQYF; cdr3_nt: TGCGCCAGCAGCTTGGTGAGTCGGGACAGTGGTTACGAGCAGTACTTC
j_call: TRBJ2-5; clone_size: few; v_call: TRBV7-2; d_call: TRBD2; cdr3_aa: CASSYGRSTWEQYF; cdr3_nt: TGTGCCAGCAGCTACGGGAGGTCCACATGGGAGCAGTACTTC
j_call: TRBJ2-5; clone_size: .; v_call: TRBV20-1; d_call: .; cdr3_aa: CSASQGRETQYF; cdr3_nt: TGCAGTGCTAGTCAGGGCCGGGAGACCCAGTACTTC
j_call: TRBJ1-2; clone_size: .; v_call: TRBV14; d_call: TRBD1; cdr3_aa: CASSPRGRPGGYTF; cdr3_nt: TGTGCCAGCAGCCCCAGGGGGCGCCCCGGGGGCTACACCTTC
j_call: TRBJ1-2; clone_size: .; v_call: TRBV5-1; d_call: TRBD1; cdr3_aa: CASSLRPLRDRGPTGRFYGYTF; cdr3_nt: TGCGCCAGCAGCTTACGTCCCCTCCGGGACAGGGGACCCACCGGGCGTTTTTATGGCTACACCTTC
j_call: TRBJ2-4; clone_size: few; v_call: TRBV4-3; d_call: .; cdr3_aa: CASSQDRGDIQYF; cdr3_nt: TGCGCCAGCAGCCAAGACCGTGGGGACATTCAGTACTTC
j_call: TRBJ2-1; clone_size: .; v_call: TRBV4-2; d_call: TRBD2; cdr3_aa: CASSQERAGAEQFF; cdr3_nt: TGTGCCAGCAGCCAAGAGAGAGCGGGGGCTGAGCAGTTCTTC
j_call: TRBJ2-1; clone_size: few; v_call: TRBV28; d_call: TRBD2; cdr3_aa: CASTSARTRGYNEQFF; cdr3_nt: TGTGCCAGCACCTCCGCCCGGACTAGAGGTTACAATGAGCAGTTCTTC
j_call: TRBJ1-2; clone_size: few; v_call: TRBV29-1; d_call: .; cdr3_aa: CSVPGGNYGYTF; cdr3_nt: TGCAGCGTTCCGGGCGGTAACTATGGCTACACCTTC
j_call: TRBJ2-2; clone_size: .; v_call: TRBV6-5; d_call: TRBD2; cdr3_aa: CASGRVTGELFF; cdr3_nt: TGTGCCAGCGGGAGGGTCACCGGGGAGCTGTTTTTT
j_call: TRBJ2-6; clone_size: .; v_call: TRBV6-2/TRBV6-3; d_call: .; cdr3_aa: CASSRRAGSGANVLTF; cdr3_nt: TGTGCCAGCAGTCGACGGGCGGGCTCTGGGGCCAACGTCCTGACTTTC
j_call: TRBJ2-7; clone_size: .; v_call: TRBV10-2; d_call: TRBD1; cdr3_aa: CASSPLRTGSEQYF; cdr3_nt: TGCGCCAGCAGTCCGCTCCGGACAGGGAGCGAGCAGTACTTC
j_call: TRBJ1-5; clone_size: .; v_call: TRBV20-1; d_call: TRBD1; cdr3_aa: CSATTGGSNQPQHF; cdr3_nt: TGCAGTGCAACTACAGGGGGGAGCAATCAGCCCCAGCATTTT
j_call: TRBJ2-3; clone_size: few; v_call: TRBV20-1; d_call: TRBD2; cdr3_aa: CSARDDSGGRTDTQYF; cdr3_nt: TGCAGTGCTAGAGATGACAGCGGGGGGCGCACAGATACGCAGTATTTT
j_call: TRBJ2-1; clone_size: .; v_call: TRBV7-9; d_call: TRBD2; cdr3_aa: CASSQRWTSGYNEQFF; cdr3_nt: TGTGCCAGCAGCCAACGTTGGACTAGCGGATACAATGAGCAGTTCTTC